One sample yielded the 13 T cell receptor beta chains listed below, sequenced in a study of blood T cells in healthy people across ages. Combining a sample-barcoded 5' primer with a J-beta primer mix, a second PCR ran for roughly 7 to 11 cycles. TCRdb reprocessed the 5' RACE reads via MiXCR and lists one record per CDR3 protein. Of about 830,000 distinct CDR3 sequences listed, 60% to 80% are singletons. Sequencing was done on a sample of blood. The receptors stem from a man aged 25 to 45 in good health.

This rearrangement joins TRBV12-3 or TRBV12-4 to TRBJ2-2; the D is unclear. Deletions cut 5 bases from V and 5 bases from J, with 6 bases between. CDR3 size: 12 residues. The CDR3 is CASSPWTGELFF. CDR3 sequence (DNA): TGTGCCAGCAGTCCTTGGACCGGGGAGCTGTTTTTT.

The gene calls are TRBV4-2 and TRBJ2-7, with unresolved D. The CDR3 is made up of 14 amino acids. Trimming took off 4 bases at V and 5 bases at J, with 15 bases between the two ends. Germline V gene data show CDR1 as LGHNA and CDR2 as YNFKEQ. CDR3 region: CASSPASGLHEQYF. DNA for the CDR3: TGTGCCAGCAGCCCGGCAAGTGGGTTGCACGAGCAGTACTTC.

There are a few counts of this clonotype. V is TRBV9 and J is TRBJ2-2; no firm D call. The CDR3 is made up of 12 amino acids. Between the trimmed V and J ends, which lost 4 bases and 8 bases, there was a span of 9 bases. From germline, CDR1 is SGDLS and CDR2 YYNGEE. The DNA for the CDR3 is TGTGCCAGCAGCTCTACAAGGGGGGAGCTGTTTTTT. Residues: CASSSTRGELFF.

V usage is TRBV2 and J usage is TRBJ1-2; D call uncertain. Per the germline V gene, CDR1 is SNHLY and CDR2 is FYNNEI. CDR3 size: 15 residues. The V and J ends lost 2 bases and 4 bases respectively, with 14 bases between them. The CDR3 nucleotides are TGTGCCAGCAGTGAAACGGGCCACTTTACCTATGGCTACACCTTC. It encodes CASSETGHFTYGYTF.

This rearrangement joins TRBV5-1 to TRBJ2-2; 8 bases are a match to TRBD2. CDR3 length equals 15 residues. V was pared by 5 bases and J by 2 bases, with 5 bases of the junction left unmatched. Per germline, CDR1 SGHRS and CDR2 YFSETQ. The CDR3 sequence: CASRMGLGNTGELFF. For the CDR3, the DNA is TGCGCCAGCAGAATGGGACTAGGAAACACCGGGGAGCTGTTTTTT.

CDR3 DNA sequence: TGTGCCAGCAGTCCCGCGAGCGGGGCCTCCTACGAGCAGTACTTC. This codes for CASSPASGASYEQYF. This chain connects TRBV28 to TRBJ2-7; 7 bases fit TRBD2. V was clipped by 5 bases and J by 0 bases; unmatched bases: 7. The CDR3 sequence is 15 residues long. Per the germline V gene, CDR1 is MDHEN and CDR2 is SYDVKM.

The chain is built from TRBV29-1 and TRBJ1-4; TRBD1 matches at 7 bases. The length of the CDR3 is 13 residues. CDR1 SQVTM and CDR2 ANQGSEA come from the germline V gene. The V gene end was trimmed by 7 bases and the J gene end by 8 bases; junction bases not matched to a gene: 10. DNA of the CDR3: TGCAGCGCAGGACGACAGGGACAGGAAAAACTGTTTTTT. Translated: CSAGRQGQEKLFF.

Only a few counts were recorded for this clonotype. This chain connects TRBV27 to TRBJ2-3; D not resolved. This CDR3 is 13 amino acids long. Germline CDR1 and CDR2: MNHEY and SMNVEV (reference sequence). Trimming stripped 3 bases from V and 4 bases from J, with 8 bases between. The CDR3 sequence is CASSFHQADTQYF. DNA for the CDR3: TGTGCCAGCAGTTTCCACCAGGCAGATACGCAGTATTTT.

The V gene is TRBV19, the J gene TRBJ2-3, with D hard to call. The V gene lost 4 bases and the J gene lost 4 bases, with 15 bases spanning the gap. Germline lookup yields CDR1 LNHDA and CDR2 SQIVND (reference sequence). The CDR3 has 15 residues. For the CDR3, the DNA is TGTGCCAGTAGTAACCGGGCCTTAGGAGCAGATACGCAGTATTTT. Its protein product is CASSNRALGADTQYF.

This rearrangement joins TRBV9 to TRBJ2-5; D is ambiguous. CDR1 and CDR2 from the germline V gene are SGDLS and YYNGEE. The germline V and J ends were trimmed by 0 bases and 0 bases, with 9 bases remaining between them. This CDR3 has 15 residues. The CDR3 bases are TGTGCCAGCAGCGTAGGTAACAGCTACCAAGAGACCCAGTACTTC. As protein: CASSVGNSYQETQYF.

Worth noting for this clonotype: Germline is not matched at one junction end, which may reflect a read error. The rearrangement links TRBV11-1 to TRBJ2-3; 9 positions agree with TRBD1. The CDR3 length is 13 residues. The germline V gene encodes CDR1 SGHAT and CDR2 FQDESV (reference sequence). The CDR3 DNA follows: TGTGCCAGCAACGGACAGGGGATAGATACGCGGTATTTT. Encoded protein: CASNGQGIDTRYF.

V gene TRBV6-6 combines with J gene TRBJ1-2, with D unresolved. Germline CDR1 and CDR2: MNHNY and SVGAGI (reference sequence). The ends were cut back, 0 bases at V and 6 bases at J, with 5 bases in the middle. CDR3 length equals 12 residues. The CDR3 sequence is CASSYSIDGYTF. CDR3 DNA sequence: TGTGCCAGCAGTTACTCGATTGATGGCTACACCTTC.

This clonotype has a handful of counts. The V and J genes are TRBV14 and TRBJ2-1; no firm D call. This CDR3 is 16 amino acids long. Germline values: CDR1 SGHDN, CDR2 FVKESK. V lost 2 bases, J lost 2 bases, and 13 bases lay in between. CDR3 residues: CASSQWGLVAYNEQFF. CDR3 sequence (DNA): TGTGCCAGCAGCCAATGGGGTCTAGTGGCCTACAATGAGCAGTTCTTC.